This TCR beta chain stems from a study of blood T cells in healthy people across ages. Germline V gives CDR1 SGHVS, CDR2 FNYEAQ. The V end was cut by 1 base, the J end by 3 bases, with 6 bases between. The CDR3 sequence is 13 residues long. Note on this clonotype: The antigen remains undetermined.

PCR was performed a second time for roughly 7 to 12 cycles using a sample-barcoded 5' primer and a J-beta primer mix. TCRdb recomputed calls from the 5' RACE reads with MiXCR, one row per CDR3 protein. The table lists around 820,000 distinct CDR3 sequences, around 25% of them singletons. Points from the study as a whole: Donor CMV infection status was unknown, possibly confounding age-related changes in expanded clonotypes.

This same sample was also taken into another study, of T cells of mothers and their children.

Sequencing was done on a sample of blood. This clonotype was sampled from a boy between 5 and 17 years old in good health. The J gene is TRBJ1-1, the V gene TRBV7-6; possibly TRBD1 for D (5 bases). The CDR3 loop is CASSLEGHTEAFF. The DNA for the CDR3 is TGTGCCAGCAGCTTAGAGGGGCACACTGAAGCTTTCTTT. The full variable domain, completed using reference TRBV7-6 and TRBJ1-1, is GAGVSQSPRYKVTKRGQDVALRCDPISGHVSLYWYRQALGQGPEFLTYFNYEAQQDKSGLPNDRFSAERPEGSISTLTIQRTEQRDSAMYRCASSLEGHTEAFFGQGTRLTVV.